This T cell receptor (beta chain) was captured by sequencing in a study of blood T cell repertoires in COVID-19. Profiling relied on immunoSEQ multiplex PCR, and the TCRdb table lists in-frame clones only, not all of them. The sample has fewer than 65,000 clones; 85% are singletons. CDR3 length: 10 residues. CDR1 is SGHTS, CDR2 YDEGEE, per germline. Trimming took off 6 bases at V and 2 bases at J, with 3 bases between the two ends. Input material: peripheral blood. This receptor was identified in a human donor in a cohort sampled during active COVID-19. J is TRBJ2-7 and V is TRBV5-8; D remains ambiguous. CDR3 loop: CASTAYEQYF. In DNA form, the CDR3 reads TGTGCCAGCACCGCCTACGAGCAGTACTTC.